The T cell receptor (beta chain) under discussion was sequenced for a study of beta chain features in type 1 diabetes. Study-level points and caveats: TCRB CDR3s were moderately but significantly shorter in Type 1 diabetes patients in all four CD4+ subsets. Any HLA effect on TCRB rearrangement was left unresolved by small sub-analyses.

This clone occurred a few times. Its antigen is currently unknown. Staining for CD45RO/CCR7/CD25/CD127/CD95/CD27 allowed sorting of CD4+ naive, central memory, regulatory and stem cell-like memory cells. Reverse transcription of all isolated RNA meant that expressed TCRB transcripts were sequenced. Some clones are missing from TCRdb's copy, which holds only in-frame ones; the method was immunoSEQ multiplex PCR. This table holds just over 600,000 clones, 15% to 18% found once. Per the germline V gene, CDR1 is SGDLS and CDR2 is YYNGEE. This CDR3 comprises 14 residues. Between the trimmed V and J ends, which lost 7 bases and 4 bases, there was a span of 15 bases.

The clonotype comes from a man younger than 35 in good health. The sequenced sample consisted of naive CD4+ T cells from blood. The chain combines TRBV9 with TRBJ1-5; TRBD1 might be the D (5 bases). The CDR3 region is CASSDSGRNQPQHF. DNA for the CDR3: TGTGCCAGCTCGGACTCAGGGAGGAATCAGCCCCAGCATTTT. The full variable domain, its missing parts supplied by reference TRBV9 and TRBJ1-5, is DSGVTQTPKHLITATGQRVTLRCSPRSGDLSVYWYQQSLDQGLQFLIQYYNGEERAKGNILERFSAQQFPDLHSELNLSSLELGDSALYFCASSDSGRNQPQHFGDGTRLSIL.